The 25 T cell receptor beta chains listed next were all sequenced from one sample in a study of regulatory T cells in long-lasting Graves disease. Time point noted: newly diagnosed GD, antithyroid drugs for less than 3 months. With RNA extracted from PBMCs as input, the TCR library was made. TCR beta libraries were built with iRepertoire HTBI primers and Arm-PCR of CDR3 regions. TCRdb re-called the multiplex PCR reads with MiXCR, one entry per CDR3 protein. The table records roughly 380,000 distinct CDR3 sequences, about a sixth of them present only once. The sample was also reused in another study, on T cells in Graves' hyperthyroidism and ophthalmopathy.

The specimen comprised peripheral blood mononuclear cells (PBMCs), sampled at new diagnosis, from a patient treated with antithyroid drugs. The source is a man aged 35-49 years with Graves disease.

This clonotype was detected many times. This chain links TRBV7-3 with TRBJ2-6, with D perhaps TRBD1 or TRBD2 (6 bases each). CDR3 size: 16 residues. Germline V gives CDR1 SGHTA, CDR2 FQGTGA. Deletions cut 2 bases from V and 4 bases from J, with 12 bases between. The CDR3 loop reads CASSLWAGGGANVLTF. CDR3 sequence (DNA): TGTGCCAGCAGCTTATGGGCCGGGGGCGGGGCCAACGTCCTGACTTTC.

This clonotype was seen repeatedly, ten times or more. The chain uses TRBV30 and TRBJ1-2; the D is unclear. The CDR3 is 12 residues long. From germline, CDR1 is GTSNPN and CDR2 SVGIG (reference sequence). V was trimmed by 7 bases and J by 2 bases, leaving 11 bases between them. The CDR3 DNA follows: TGTGCCTTAACAGCGTTAAACTATGGCTACACCTTC. It yields the protein CALTALNYGYTF.

This clonotype was seen many times. The J gene is TRBJ1-1, the V gene TRBV5-1; D call uncertain. CDR1 and CDR2 (germline): SGHRS, YFSETQ. CDR3 length: 13 residues. Trimming removed 2 bases from V and 6 bases from J, with 11 bases in between. The CDR3 DNA is TGCGCCAGCAGCTTTGAGCGGTACGCTGAAGCTTTCTTT. It translates to CASSFERYAEAFF.

This clonotype was seen at least ten times. The CDR3, as DNA: TGTGCCAGCTCACCACCGTCCATACAGGGAGAGACCCAGTACTTC. Residues: CASSPPSIQGETQYF. The V and J genes are TRBV18 and TRBJ2-5; a weak D match, TRBD1 (6 bases). The V gene's germline CDR1 is KGHSH and CDR2 LQKENI. This CDR3 is built from 15 residues. V was shortened by 0 bases and J by 4 bases, with 12 bases between the two germline ends.

This clonotype has at least ten counts. V and J are TRBV27 and TRBJ1-3; D is uncertain. Trimming removed 8 bases at V and 3 bases at J, with 14 bases between. This CDR3 comprises 14 residues. CDR1 and CDR2 (germline): MNHEY, SMNVEV (reference sequence). CDR3 loop: CASYVVPLGNTIYF. Here the CDR3 DNA reads TGTGCCAGCTACGTCGTCCCGCTTGGAAACACCATATATTTT.

This clonotype appeared many times. The chain recombines TRBV5-1 with TRBJ2-3; no clear D. Trimming stripped 3 bases from V and 11 bases from J, with 13 bases between. The CDR3 covers 12 residues. The germline gives CDR1 SGHRS, CDR2 YFSETQ. Written as DNA, the CDR3 is TGCGCCAGCAGCTCAGACATACAGAAGCAGTATTTT. This gives the protein CASSSDIQKQYF.

The chain uses TRBV7-9 and TRBJ1-1, with D uncertain. Trimming took off 4 bases at V and 1 base at J, with 10 bases between the two ends. This CDR3 contains 14 residues. Germline V gene data show CDR1 as SEHNR and CDR2 as FQNEAQ (reference sequence). CDR3 DNA: TGTGCCAGCAGCTATAATTATAGGAACACTGAAGCTTTCTTT. Its protein product is CASSYNYRNTEAFF.

V usage is TRBV5-8 and J usage is TRBJ1-2; D unclear. Germline assignment: CDR1 SGHTS and CDR2 YDEGEE. The CDR3 spans 13 residues. Trimming removed 4 bases at V and 4 bases at J, with 11 bases between. CDR3 DNA: TGTGCCAGCAGCCCGGACTATTCCTATGGCTACACCTTC. This gives the protein CASSPDYSYGYTF.

This clonotype has a single count. This chain links TRBV5-1 with TRBJ1-1; D uncertain. The germline V gene has CDR1 SGHRS and CDR2 YFSETQ. This CDR3 has 12 residues. Between the trimmed V and J ends, which lost 1 base and 2 bases, there was a span of 3 bases. The CDR3 region is CASSLTNTEAFF. The CDR3 coding sequence is TGCGCCAGCAGCTTGACCAACACTGAAGCTTTCTTT.

This clonotype appeared many times. The V call is TRBV3-1, the J call TRBJ2-1; 10 bases match TRBD2. Germline values: CDR1 LGHDT, CDR2 YNNKEL (reference sequence). V was clipped by 0 bases and J by 5 bases; unmatched bases: 13. This CDR3 is 19 amino acids long. DNA of the CDR3: TGTGCCAGCAGCCAAGAATTATTAGCGGGGGGCCTTTCCGACAATGAGCAGTTCTTC. It codes for CASSQELLAGGLSDNEQFF.

A few counts support this clonotype. The germline gene is not matched at one end of the junction; a read error may be the cause. CDR3 coding DNA: TGTGCCAGCAGTCAAGATCAGAGGGCAGCCACCTACGAGCAGTACTTC. Its translation: CASSQDQRAATYEQYF. V gene TRBV4-2 combines with J gene TRBJ2-7; D perhaps matches TRBD2 (5 bases). Germline V gene data show CDR1 as LGHNA and CDR2 as YNFKEQ. The CDR3 length is 16 residues.

This clonotype was seen at least ten times. The V and J genes are TRBV6-8 and TRBJ1-2; D is possibly TRBD1 (6 bases). The CDR3 sequence is 14 residues long. Germline CDR1 MNHGY, CDR2 SAAAGT. The V end was cut by 2 bases, the J end by 2 bases, with 9 bases between. CDR3 region: CASSYRGLNYGYTF. CDR3 bases: TGTGCCAGCAGTTACAGGGGGTTGAACTATGGCTACACCTTC.

This clonotype was recorded many times. V usage is TRBV3-1 and J usage is TRBJ1-1; D is possibly TRBD1 (6 bases). Germline V gene lookup returns CDR1 LGHDT and CDR2 YNNKEL (reference sequence). This CDR3 is built from 14 residues. Between the trimmed V and J ends, which lost 9 bases and 6 bases, there was a span of 20 bases. The CDR3 nucleotides read TGTGCCAGTAGACAGGACATTACGAGCCCTGAAGCTTTCTTT. As protein: CASRQDITSPEAFF.

This clonotype was seen ten or more times. This sequence joins TRBV30 and TRBJ2-6; D remains ambiguous. The germline V gene encodes CDR1 GTSNPN and CDR2 SVGIG (reference sequence). The CDR3 extends over 12 amino acids. The V and J ends lost 4 bases and 2 bases respectively, with 3 bases between them. CDR3 DNA sequence: TGTGCCTGGACGACTGGGGCCAACGTCCTGACTTTC. Protein sequence: CAWTTGANVLTF.

This clonotype was observed many times. The V call is TRBV11-2, the J call TRBJ2-7; 16 nucleotides line up with TRBD2. The CDR3 has 16 residues. CDR1 and CDR2 from the germline V gene are SGHAT and FQNNGV. The trim removed 4 bases at V and 2 bases at J, leaving 2 bases unmatched. CDR3 sequence reads: CASSSGTSGGAYEQYF. In nucleotides, the CDR3 is TGTGCCAGCAGCTCCGGGACTAGCGGGGGGGCCTACGAGCAGTACTTC.

The chain recombines TRBV7-9 with TRBJ1-6; 8 bases map to TRBD1. CDR1 SEHNR and CDR2 FQNEAQ come from the germline V gene (reference sequence). V shed 5 bases and J 0 bases; nucleotides not matched to a gene: 6. The CDR3 is 17 amino acids. The DNA for the CDR3 is TGTGCCAGCAGCACCTGGGACAGGAGCTCCTATAATTCACCCCTCCACTTT. Protein: CASSTWDRSSYNSPLHF.

This clonotype was recorded at least ten times. V usage is TRBV12-3 or TRBV12-4 and J usage is TRBJ2-3, with no clear D. With 5 bases removed from V and 2 bases from J, the gap between germline ends came to 8 bases. This CDR3 spans 13 amino acids. CDR3 bases: TGTGCCAGCAGTACCCGTAACACAGATACGCAGTATTTT. Amino acid sequence: CASSTRNTDTQYF.

This clonotype was counted many times. The chain couples TRBV28 to TRBJ1-5; D gene unclear. Germline V CDR1 and CDR2: MDHEN, SYDVKM. The CDR3 runs to 13 residues. The V end was cut by 4 bases, the J end by 6 bases, with 10 bases between. CDR3 residues: CASSSQLTQPQHF. CDR3 nucleotide sequence: TGTGCCAGCAGTTCACAGCTAACTCAGCCCCAGCATTTT.

This clonotype was observed at least ten times. The chain uses TRBV11-1 and TRBJ2-3; the match to TRBD2 covers 7 bases. The CDR3 covers 16 residues. Germline-derived CDR1 and CDR2 are SGHAT and FQDESV (reference sequence). The V segment lost 8 bases and the J segment 2 bases; nucleotides outside the gene matches: 13. Here the CDR3 DNA reads TGTGCCAGCGCAGTGGGAGGGTCAACCTACACAGATACGCAGTATTTT. Encoded protein: CASAVGGSTYTDTQYF.

This clonotype was counted many times. The V call is TRBV9, the J call TRBJ2-1; 8 bases align to TRBD2. V lost 0 bases, J lost 6 bases, and 5 bases stayed unmatched. Germline lookup yields CDR1 SGDLS and CDR2 YYNGEE. CDR3 length: 15 residues. Here the CDR3 reads CASSVGTSSGNEQFF. The CDR3, as DNA: TGTGCCAGCAGCGTAGGGACTAGCTCTGGCAATGAGCAGTTCTTC.

This clonotype has just a few counts. V and J are TRBV6-1 and TRBJ1-5; 12 bases line up with TRBD1. Germline V CDR1 and CDR2: MNHNS, SASEGT. The CDR3 runs to 16 residues. After removal of 8 bases from V and 2 bases from J, the junction contained 7 bases not matched to a gene. CDR3 in DNA: TGTGCCAGCGGAGGGACAGGGGGCTTGGGCAATCAGCCCCAGCATTTT. Protein sequence: CASGGTGGLGNQPQHF.

This clonotype has only a few counts. A much bigger clone sits one base away, suggesting this may be a read error. This rearrangement joins TRBV11-3 to TRBJ2-2, with unresolved D. CDR1 and CDR2 (germline): SGHNT, YENEEA. The length of the CDR3 is 14 residues. Trimming stripped 3 bases from V and 5 bases from J, with 10 bases between. In nucleotides, the CDR3 is TGTGCCAGCAGCTTGGTTAGCCGGACCGGGGAGCTGTTTTTT. This gives the protein CASSLVSRTGELFF.

This clonotype was detected ten times or more. This chain joins TRBV28 and TRBJ1-4, with 7 bases identical to TRBD1. Per the germline V gene, CDR1 is MDHEN and CDR2 is SYDVKM. CDR3 length: 13 residues. Trimming removed 6 bases from V and 10 bases from J; junction bases left unmatched: 8. DNA of the CDR3: TGTGCCAGCAGCCCGAACAGGGGAAGAAAACTGTTTTTT. Translation gives CASSPNRGRKLFF.

Comments on this clonotype: This may be a read error: a much more frequent sequence differs by one nucleotide. The gene calls are TRBV28 and TRBJ2-3; 8 bases fit TRBD1. The CDR3 spans 14 residues. Germline CDR1 is MDHEN and CDR2 is SYDVKM. CDR3 nucleotide sequence: TGTGCCAGCAGCACGCCCTCTGGGACAGGTACGCAGTATTTT. This translates into CASSTPSGTGTQYF.

In regard to this clonotype: A far larger clone is just one base off, so this is likely a read error. This chain joins TRBV2 and TRBJ2-3; 8 nucleotides match TRBD1. With the DNA end fitting TRBJ1-1 better, the J assignment may be wrong. The CDR3 runs to 14 residues. Looked up from germline, CDR1 is SNHLY and CDR2 is FYNNEI. CDR3 nucleotides: TGTGCCAGCAGTGGGTCAGGGGGCATCGCTGAAGCTTTCTTT. Protein product: CASSGSGGIAEAFF.